This is a list of T cell receptor beta chains from one sample in a study of shared clonotypes between healthy human individuals. Assay used: immunoSEQ multiplex PCR; TCRdb lists only in-frame clones, some missing. The sample yields millions of clones, more than 80% seen once. The sequenced sample was naive CD4+ T cells sorted from blood. The receptors shown here come from a man between 18 and 29 years old in good health. Both conserved end residues are part of each CDR3. D genes are given only for firm matches. Clone size is given for some rows only: seen once, a few or many times, or a class if the clone is expanded.

d_gene	v_gene	abundance	CDR3aa
NA	TRBV28	NA	CASNRQNTGELFF
NA	TRBV2	NA	CASRDPQQRSYNEQFF
NA	TRBV6-5	NA	CASRRTGATRDEQFF
TRBD1	TRBV28	NA	CASSRRQGTQYF
NA	TRBV2	once	CASRGLGASQETQYF
NA	TRBV19	NA	CASSLRQATLPFEAFF
TRBD2	TRBV5-1	NA	CASSLAVTSGFSGETQYF
NA	TRBV15	NA	CATSRDRVAYEQYF
TRBD2	TRBV7-2	NA	CASSYGLSGSDEQFF
NA	TRBV19	NA	CASRATGWAQETQYF
TRBD1	TRBV27	once	CASSSPGQRGSPLHF
NA	TRBV10-1	NA	CASSPTNTGELFF
NA	TRBV5-1	NA	CASSLEPQGYSEAFF
NA	TRBV4-2	NA	CASSQVGGNYGYTF
NA	TRBV7-9	NA	CASSLVGEKLFF
TRBD1	TRBV2	few	CASSGQAYGYTF
NA	TRBV10-3	NA	CAISEREWETQYF
NA	TRBV7-9	NA	CASSHDRSRYYGYTF
TRBD1	TRBV6-5	NA	CASSYSRQGAGETQYF
NA	TRBV30	NA	CAWSVWGGAYNEQFF
TRBD1	TRBV7-9	once	CASSSSDRGYQETQYF
NA	TRBV19	NA	CASSELSGANVLTF
TRBD1	TRBV5-1	NA	CASSLEPGQGAQEQYF
TRBD2	TRBV5-1	NA	CASSTTTSGRRHEQYF
TRBD2	TRBV6-5	once	CASSYSRASGRNEQFF
TRBD2	TRBV19	NA	CASSRPSGRSYEQYF
NA	TRBV19	few	CASRSQGRGNTEAFF
TRBD2	TRBV9	NA	CASSVMTSGSNEQFF
TRBD1	TRBV28	NA	CASSRGQGYYGYTF
TRBD2	TRBV5-1	NA	CASSVGTSGSTDTQYF
NA	TRBV5-1	NA	CASSLGGRNSNQPQHF
NA	TRBV5-6	NA	CASSFSAYEQYF
NA	TRBV6-6	NA	CASSYPQYSYEQYF
TRBD1	TRBV5-1	NA	CASSLGQGSSTEAFF
NA	TRBV7-9	once	CASSSGQQETQYF
NA	TRBV18	NA	CASSGQFWSTGELFF
TRBD1	TRBV5-4	NA	CASSPDRGNSPLHF
TRBD1	TRBV28	NA	CASSGTGIFHGYTF
TRBD1	TRBV10-3	NA	CAISEPGQVSSYEQYF
NA	TRBV5-4	NA	CASSAGGPASGNTIYF
NA	TRBV21-1	once	CASPSGFQDYEQYF
TRBD2	TRBV6-5	once	CASSYSPSGGADTQYF
TRBD1	TRBV6-5	NA	CASRPPGQETQYF
NA	TRBV10-2	NA	CASTTGTNEQFF